A single sample gave rise to the 9 T cell receptor beta chains below, sequenced in a study of CD4 T cells in relation to SARS-CoV-2 and coronaviruses. The table came from immunoSEQ multiplex PCR; TCRdb's copy has only in-frame clones and leaves some out. The sample carries around 41,000 clones, approximately 80% recorded once. These receptors' antigens are unknown. The sample comprised naive CD4+ T cells from PBMCs, cultured in vitro. Subset indicated: naive CD4+ T cells isolated by negative enrichment. The receptors originated from an adult with COVID-19.

The CDR3 sequence is CATSRERDGIYGYTF. The CDR3 coding sequence is TGTGCCACCAGCAGAGAAAGGGACGGTATCTATGGCTACACCTTC. The rearrangement links TRBV15 to TRBJ1-2; a weak D match, TRBD1 (5 bases). CDR1 and CDR2 (germline): LNHNV, YYDKDF (reference sequence). The CDR3 covers 15 residues. The V and J ends lost 0 bases and 4 bases respectively, with 12 bases between them.

The rearrangement links TRBV15 to TRBJ2-1; 11 bases align to TRBD2. The CDR3 covers 16 residues. Looked up from germline, CDR1 is LNHNV and CDR2 is YYDKDF (reference sequence). V trimming: 3 bases; J trimming: 6 bases; junction bases outside the gene matches: 7. CDR3 amino acids: CATSRDSGRGGNEQFF. In DNA form, the CDR3 reads TGTGCCACCAGCAGGGATAGCGGGAGGGGGGGCAATGAGCAGTTCTTC.

The J gene is TRBJ1-4, the V gene TRBV7-2, with 8 bases aligning to TRBD1. The CDR3 is 13 residues long. Unmatched junction bases numbered 4, after V lost 6 bases and J lost 7 bases. The V gene's germline CDR1 is SGHTA and CDR2 FQGNSA. In DNA form, the CDR3 reads TGTGCCAGCAGTTTGGACAGGGTTGAAAAACTGTTTTTT. It encodes CASSLDRVEKLFF.

The V gene is TRBV10-3, the J gene TRBJ2-7; 9 bases align to TRBD2. Germline CDR1 reads ENHRY; CDR2 reads SYGVKD. The CDR3 sequence is 19 residues long. The ends lost 2 bases at V and 3 bases at J; junction bases unmatched: 17. CDR3 sequence (DNA): TGTGCCATCAGTGAGACCCCTTTGTCAGCGGGAGGTCCAGGCTACGAGCAGTACTTC. It specifies CAISETPLSAGGPGYEQYF.

The chain joins TRBV6-5 to TRBJ2-1; D is unclear. This CDR3 has 15 residues. The V gene's germline CDR1 is MNHEY and CDR2 SVGAGI. The ends were cut back, 6 bases at V and 0 bases at J, with 12 bases in the middle. CDR3 nucleotides: TGTGCCAGCAGCCGCCCAGGCGTCTCCTACAATGAGCAGTTCTTC. Translating gives CASSRPGVSYNEQFF.

This rearrangement joins TRBV13 to TRBJ2-7, with 8 bases fitting TRBD2. This CDR3 comprises 14 residues. Germline V gene sequence: CDR1 PRHDT, CDR2 FYEKMQ (reference sequence). The V segment lost 6 bases and the J segment 7 bases; nucleotides outside the gene matches: 11. The CDR3 DNA reads as TGTGCCAGCAGGAGAGGCGGGACTAGTTATGAGCAGTACTTC. Translating gives CASRRGGTSYEQYF.

This sequence joins TRBV6-5 and TRBJ2-2; 8 bases fit TRBD1. The V gene end was trimmed by 9 bases and the J gene end by 0 bases; junction bases not matched to a gene: 3. Germline loops: CDR1 MNHEY, CDR2 SVGAGI. CDR3 length equals 14 residues. CDR3 loop: CASRTGSNTGELFF. The CDR3 region has the DNA TGTGCCAGTCGGACAGGGTCGAACACCGGGGAGCTGTTTTTT.

The chain has TRBV24-1 and TRBJ2-7, with D perhaps given as TRBD1 or TRBD2 (5 bases each). Germline-derived CDR1 and CDR2 are KGHDR and SFDVKD. The CDR3 contains 15 residues. Trimming cost V 3 bases and J 2 bases, with 13 bases left between them. The CDR3 loop reads CATSDAGTEAYEQYF. CDR3 nucleotides: TGTGCCACCAGTGATGCCGGGACGGAAGCCTACGAGCAGTACTTC.

This clone was seen a few times. The chain has TRBV18 and TRBJ1-1; maybe TRBD1 (5 bases). Germline values: CDR1 KGHSH, CDR2 LQKENI. Trimming removed 1 base at V and 5 bases at J, with 17 bases between. This CDR3 has 16 amino acids. CDR3 residues: CASSPLPIRESTEAFF. CDR3 bases: TGTGCCAGCTCACCACTTCCCATCAGGGAAAGTACTGAAGCTTTCTTT. Filled out from reference TRBV18 and TRBJ1-1, the complete variable domain reads NAGVMQNPRHLVRRRGQEARLRCSPMKGHSHVYWYRQLPEEGLKFMVYLQKENIIDESGMPKERFSAEFPKEGPSILRIQQVVRGDSAAYFCASSPLPIRESTEAFFGQGTRLTVV.